This TCR beta chain was sequenced during a study of cytomegalovirus exposure and HLA in healthy donors (dated by TCRdb to between 2016 and 2019). General notes on the study: According to an earlier analysis of 587 of the donors, roughly 180 million T cells yielded 117 million unique TCR beta sequences and roughly 280 Gb of sequence data. An early release that covered fewer than 750 HLA-typed donors contained 300 to 350 gigabases of sequencing data and 70 million to 100 million unique TCR sequences. The genetic ancestry cluster associated with self-reported Caucasian donors included 65% to 90% of the approximately 430 genotyped donors. The aim of the study was to test whether cataloging public T cell receptors could identify signatures of past pathogen exposure. The study used immunosequencing to profile the T cell repertoires of 666 subjects and linked those repertoires to cytomegalovirus serostatus. Along with the roughly 610-subject first cohort, a separate validation cohort of over a hundred different subjects was used. To predict cytomegalovirus infection status, the study brought together high-throughput TCR immunosequencing, statistical association of individual TCRs with disease status, and machine learning. A later analysis re-analyzed previously published TCR beta repertoires from 666 donors and added high-resolution HLA genotyping to study TCR occurrence patterns. Rather than drawing on any new phenotypic data, the later analysis identified candidate immune exposures from TCR beta sequences and the way those sequences occurred across donors. In an earlier analysis of several hundred of the donors, high-throughput TCR beta sequencing was used to judge whether each TCR beta V gene segment behaved as functional or pseudogenic. Donor age, sex, ethnicity and CMV serostatus were compiled together with the repertoire data. A later genetic analysis took genome-wide SNP genotypes for about 65% of the 666 donors and used that subset as a discovery cohort. All discovery cohort repertoires had been generated on a single sequencing platform. HLA typing included class I and class II loci at four-digit resolution. Typing coverage varied by locus: roughly 620-640 donors for A, B, C, DRB1 and DQB1; about 520 for DQA1; more than 600 for DPA1; approximately 450 for DPB1. A few DR-DQ haplotypes were treated as single units for association and clustering because of strong linkage in the cohort. Among about 370 genotyped donors of the cohort, an average of approximately 240,000 unique TCR beta nucleotide sequences was sequenced per donor, of which 15% to 20% were non-productive.

Concerning this clone: What this receptor recognizes is not known. Base quality data are lacking; no much larger clone is found one base away.

The cohort was made up of approximately 700 healthy bone marrow donors. Cohort members were all nominally healthy when sampled, although unrecorded immune exposures were likely present. The donor was CMV seronegative and was included in the group of several hundred seronegative cohort members. Each donor provided a peripheral blood sample, and peripheral blood mononuclear cells were used for TCR beta sequencing. The Qiagen DNeasy Blood Extraction Kit was used to extract genomic DNA from the blood cell samples. Study-level results and caveats: Several of the top co-occurrence clusters appeared to be linked to parvovirus B19, influenza, CMV and Epstein-Barr virus, according to a later analysis. According to a later analysis, most CMV-associated TCR beta chains appeared to be HLA-restricted, and the HLA associations seemed to be driven largely by CMV exposure. It was suggested by the authors that the approach could potentially be generalized to other disease states and immunological phenotypes. According to a later genetic analysis, donors in an Asian-associated ancestry cluster had fewer N-insertions in productive TCRs than the approximately 630-donor mean. Some IMGT-functional V segments, including TRBV6-2 and TRBV6-3, could not be distinguished by the 87-base-pair reads and were therefore excluded. The classifier was reported to diagnose cytomegalovirus status with high specificity and sensitivity in both the original cohort and the validation cohort. HLA typing was unavailable for some donors at each locus, so association tests used only the typed subset. A further reported finding was that TCR beta sequences accurately predicted the HLA-A and HLA-B alleles for most subjects in the first cohort. A later analysis associated approximately 17,000 TCR beta sequences with specific HLA alleles at a false discovery rate of 0.05. When HLA alleles, especially DR and DQ, strongly co-occurred, TCR associations were difficult to assign to individual alleles. Immune exposure information for the cohort was limited to CMV serostatus. Roughly uniform sequencing depth across donors was assumed in presence/absence analyses, although this assumption may not hold. Because counts were too low, seventeen rarely observed V segments, including chromosome 9 orphons, were left out of the earlier analysis of about 500 of the donors. An association between a missense DCLRE1C variant and V-gene and J-gene trimming of TCR beta chains was found in a later genetic analysis and replicated in an independent cohort. In the study, approximately 160 TCR beta chains were listed as associated with cytomegalovirus. A few of the identified cytomegalovirus-associated TCR beta chains were confirmed in vitro to be specific for cytomegalovirus antigens. In a later analysis, HLA-associated TCR beta chains were found to be more clonally expanded and to have lower generation probabilities than equally common non-associated chains. While some public TCRs were present in many individuals, most TCR sequences turned up only very rarely across donors. The sequencing pipeline was judged likely to have produced a cluster of highly shared sequence variants as a technical artifact. Linkage disequilibrium might explain the correlated functional status among segregating V segments, but an unknown experimental factor could not be ruled out. In a later analysis, the rate of TCR association differed among HLA loci, with DRB1 alleles having the most associated TCRs and HLA-C alleles having the fewest. An earlier analysis of around 600 of the donors showed that most TCR beta V segments appeared in productive rearrangements either about 87% or about 30% of the time, which broadly matched IMGT annotations. This cohort had only TCR beta chains sequenced, and the lack of alpha or paired-chain data limited which features could be detected.

The CDR3, from cysteine to phenylalanine, totals 14 residues. The entry retains the CDR3 DNA only, 42 bases that are in frame from base 1. CDR1 SGDLS and CDR2 YYNGEE were looked up in the germline V gene. Cut back by 4 bases and 3 bases, the V and J ends lie 8 bases apart. Receptor amplification or capture employed the immunoSEQ multiplex PCR assay. A mixture of 60 forward primers for TCR Vbeta segments and 13 reverse primers for TCR Jbeta segments was used in the multiplex PCR. A multiplex PCR assay on genomic DNA amplified the CDR3 region of rearranged TCR beta genes. On the Illumina HiSeq System, the amplified TCR beta libraries were sequenced as 87-base-pair reads. As for how the authors treated the data: A later analysis counted approximately 74 million unique TCR beta chains across the 666 repertoires, and around 9.9 million of these chains were shared by at least two donors. Raw reads were error-corrected and collapsed into unique sequences by a nearest-neighbor algorithm in which closely related sequences were merged to remove PCR and sequencing errors. To assign V, D and J gene segments, CDR3 sequences were aligned to IMGT reference sequences. For a sequence to be retained, at least a six-nucleotide match to both a V gene segment and a J gene segment was required. A rearrangement counted as productive if the CDR3 had no stop codons and remained in frame with V and J, and every other rearrangement counted as non-productive. CDR3 was defined according to IMGT convention as the region running from the second conserved V-encoded cysteine to the conserved J-encoded phenylalanine. The earlier analysis of approximately 590 of the donors excluded any sequence lacking an unambiguous match to a single V gene segment. In an earlier analysis of 450 to 750 of the donors, a V segment was called functional when productive rearrangements were above 56.7%, and segregating when the standard deviation between donors exceeded 5%. To diagnose cytomegalovirus status from the catalog of TCR beta chain sequences, a statistical classification framework was built. In a later analysis, TCR nucleotide sequences were compared against IMGT/GENE-DB human TR gene sequences so that V and J genes could be assigned. The TCRdist pipeline was used in a later analysis to assign CDR3 sequences and most-parsimonious VDJ recombination scenarios. A later analysis defined each TCR beta chain by its CDR3 amino acid sequence plus V-gene family, and excluded reads lacking a unique V-gene family. To address suspected cross-contamination and a sequencing artifact, a later analysis removed a few hundred highly shared, low-generation-probability nucleotide sequences. In a later analysis, a clonal expansion index for each public chain was calculated from normalized within-repertoire ranks of inferred template counts. In a later analysis, generation probabilities were computed using a VDJ recombination model fitted to out-of-frame rearrangements, and the results were checked against IGoR. In a later analysis, hypergeometric tests were used to score TCR-TCR, TCR-HLA and TCR-CMV co-occurrence, with a repertoire-size bias correction applied to TCR pairs. To estimate false discovery rates, a later analysis permuted the HLA or CMV assignments 20 times. In a later analysis, co-occurring TCRs were grouped using DBSCAN, and TCRdist sequence similarity was added for clustering within HLA-allele-positive subsets. Repertoires with fewer than 30,000 or more than 120,000 public chains, plus five repertoires with anomalous nucleotide sharing, were excluded from co-occurrence clustering. This immuneACCESS table, as held by TCRdb, lists in-frame sequences with V and J called but not all clones. Of the missing ones, under half trace to an unresolved V gene in checked studies; the others have no known cause. Clone size and V and J calls were adopted from that table, with D and trimming inferred from the DNA. The sample table shows 120,000 to 150,000 clones, and approximately 84% are seen once. The ten largest clones add up to approximately 2% of the sample.

The receptor was derived from a woman in her forties in good health and CMV-seronegative. The chain was built from TRBV9 and TRBJ1-6, with the D gene not clear enough to name. Sequences were obtained from PBMCs. The nucleotides are TGTGCCAGCAGCCGTTCTCTCTATAATTCACCCCTCCACTTT. Translated, this is CASSRSLYNSPLHF.